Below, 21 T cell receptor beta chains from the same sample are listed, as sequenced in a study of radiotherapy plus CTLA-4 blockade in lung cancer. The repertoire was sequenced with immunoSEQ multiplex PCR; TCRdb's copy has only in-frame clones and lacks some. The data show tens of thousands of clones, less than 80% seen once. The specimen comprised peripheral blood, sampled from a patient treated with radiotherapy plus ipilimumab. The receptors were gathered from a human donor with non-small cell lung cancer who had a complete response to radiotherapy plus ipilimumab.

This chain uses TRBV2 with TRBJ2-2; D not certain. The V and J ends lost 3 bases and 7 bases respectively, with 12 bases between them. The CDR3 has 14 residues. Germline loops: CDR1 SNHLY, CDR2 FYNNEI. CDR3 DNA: TGTGCCAGCAGTGATCTGTCCCGAGTCGGGGAGCTGTTTTTT. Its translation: CASSDLSRVGELFF. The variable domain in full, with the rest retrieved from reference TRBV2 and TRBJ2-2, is EPEVTQTPSHQVTQMGQEVILRCVPISNHLYFYWYRQILGQKVEFLVSFYNNEISEKSEIFDDQFSVERPDGSNFTLKIRSTKLEDSAMYFCASSDLSRVGELFFGEGSRLTVL.

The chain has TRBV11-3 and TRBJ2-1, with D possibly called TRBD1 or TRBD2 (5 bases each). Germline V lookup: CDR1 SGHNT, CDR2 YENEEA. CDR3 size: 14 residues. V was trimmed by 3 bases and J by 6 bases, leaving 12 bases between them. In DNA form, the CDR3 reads TGTGCCAGCAGCTTGACCGGGACGCCCAATGAGCAGTTCTTC. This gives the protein CASSLTGTPNEQFF. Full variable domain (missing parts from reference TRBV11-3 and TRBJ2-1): EAGVVQSPRYKIIEKKQPVAFWCNPISGHNTLYWYLQNLGQGPELLIRYENEEAVDDSQLPKDRFSAERLKGVDSTLKIQPAELGDSAVYLCASSLTGTPNEQFFGPGTRLTVL.

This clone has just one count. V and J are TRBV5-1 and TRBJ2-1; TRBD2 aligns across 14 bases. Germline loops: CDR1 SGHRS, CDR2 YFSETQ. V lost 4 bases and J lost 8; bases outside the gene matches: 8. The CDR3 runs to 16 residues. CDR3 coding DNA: TGCGCCAGCAGCCGTGGGACTAGCGGGAGCATCGATGAGCAGTTCTTC. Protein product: CASSRGTSGSIDEQFF.

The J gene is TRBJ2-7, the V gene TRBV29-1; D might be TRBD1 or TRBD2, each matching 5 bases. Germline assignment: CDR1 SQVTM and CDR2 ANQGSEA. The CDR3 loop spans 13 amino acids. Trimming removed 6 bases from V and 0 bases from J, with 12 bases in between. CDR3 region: CSVPGPNSYEQYF. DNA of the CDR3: TGCAGCGTACCGGGACCGAACTCCTACGAGCAGTACTTC.

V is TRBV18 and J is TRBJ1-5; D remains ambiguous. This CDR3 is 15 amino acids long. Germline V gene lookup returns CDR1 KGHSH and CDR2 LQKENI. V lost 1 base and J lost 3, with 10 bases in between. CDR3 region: CASSPQPSPNQPQHF. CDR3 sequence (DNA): TGTGCCAGCTCACCACAGCCGTCCCCCAATCAGCCCCAGCATTTT.

CDR3 bases: TGCGCCAGCAGCTTGGCCGACACGATTGAAGCTTTCTTT. It specifies CASSLADTIEAFF. The chain employs TRBV5-1 and TRBJ1-1; D is ambiguous. Trimming took 0 bases from V and 7 from J, leaving 10 bases between them. Germline V gene sequence: CDR1 SGHRS, CDR2 YFSETQ. This CDR3 has 13 residues.

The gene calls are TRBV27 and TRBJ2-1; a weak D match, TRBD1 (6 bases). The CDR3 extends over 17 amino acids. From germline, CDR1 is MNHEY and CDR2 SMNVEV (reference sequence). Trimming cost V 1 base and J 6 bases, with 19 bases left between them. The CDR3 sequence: CASSLWAQGSFFNEQFF. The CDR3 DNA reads TGTGCCAGCAGTTTATGGGCACAGGGAAGCTTTTTCAATGAGCAGTTCTTC.

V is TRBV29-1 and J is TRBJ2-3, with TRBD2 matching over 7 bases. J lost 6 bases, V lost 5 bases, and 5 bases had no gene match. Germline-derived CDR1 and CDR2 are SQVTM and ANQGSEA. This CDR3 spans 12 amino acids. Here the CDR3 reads CSVRLASDTQYF. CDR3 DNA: TGCAGCGTTCGACTAGCATCGGATACGCAGTATTTT.

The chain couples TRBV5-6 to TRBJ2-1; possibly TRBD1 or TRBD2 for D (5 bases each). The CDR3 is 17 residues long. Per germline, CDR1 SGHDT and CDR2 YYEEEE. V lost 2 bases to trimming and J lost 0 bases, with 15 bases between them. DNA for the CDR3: TGTGCCAGCAGCTTTGTTCTGTGGGGGAGCTCCTACAATGAGCAGTTCTTC. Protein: CASSFVLWGSSYNEQFF.

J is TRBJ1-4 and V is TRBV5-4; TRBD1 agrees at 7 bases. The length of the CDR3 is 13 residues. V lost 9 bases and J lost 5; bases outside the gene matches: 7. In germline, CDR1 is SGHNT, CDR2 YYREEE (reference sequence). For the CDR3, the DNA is TGTGCCACCAAGGGACAGCTAAATGAAAAACTGTTTTTT. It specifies CATKGQLNEKLFF.

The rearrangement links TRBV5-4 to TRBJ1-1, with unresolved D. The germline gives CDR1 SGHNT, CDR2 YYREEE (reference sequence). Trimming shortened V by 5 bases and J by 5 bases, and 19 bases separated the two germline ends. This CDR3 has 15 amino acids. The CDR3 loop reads CASSYRLRDRTEAFF. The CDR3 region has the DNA TGTGCCAGCAGTTACCGTCTGAGGGATAGGACTGAAGCTTTCTTT.

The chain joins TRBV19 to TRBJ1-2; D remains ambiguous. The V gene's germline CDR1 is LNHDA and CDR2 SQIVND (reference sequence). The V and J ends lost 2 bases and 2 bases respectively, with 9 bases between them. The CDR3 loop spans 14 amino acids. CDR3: CASSINLANYGYTF. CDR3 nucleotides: TGTGCCAGTAGTATAAATCTTGCGAACTATGGCTACACCTTC. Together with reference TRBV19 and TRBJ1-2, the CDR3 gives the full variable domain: DGGITQSPKYLFRKEGQNVTLSCEQNLNHDAMYWYRQDPGQGLRLIYYSQIVNDFQKGDIAEGYSVSREKKESFPLTVTSAQKNPTAFYLCASSINLANYGYTFGSGTRLTVV.

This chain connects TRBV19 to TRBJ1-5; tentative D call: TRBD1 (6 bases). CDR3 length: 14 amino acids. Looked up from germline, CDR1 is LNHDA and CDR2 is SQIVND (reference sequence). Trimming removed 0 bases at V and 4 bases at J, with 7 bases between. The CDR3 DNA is TGTGCCAGTAGTATAGAAACAGGGAATCAGCCCCAGCATTTT. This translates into CASSIETGNQPQHF.

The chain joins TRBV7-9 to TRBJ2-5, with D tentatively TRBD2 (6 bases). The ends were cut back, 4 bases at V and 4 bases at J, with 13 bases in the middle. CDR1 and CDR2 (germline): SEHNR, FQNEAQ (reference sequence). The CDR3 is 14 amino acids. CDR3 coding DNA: TGTGCCAGCAGCTCCCGACTAGGAGGAGAGACCCAGTACTTC. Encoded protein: CASSSRLGGETQYF.

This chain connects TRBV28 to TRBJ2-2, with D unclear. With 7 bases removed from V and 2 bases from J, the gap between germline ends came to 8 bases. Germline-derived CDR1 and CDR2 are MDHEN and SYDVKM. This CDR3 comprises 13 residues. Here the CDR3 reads CASTLLNTGELFF. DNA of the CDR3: TGTGCCAGCACCTTACTTAACACCGGGGAGCTGTTTTTT. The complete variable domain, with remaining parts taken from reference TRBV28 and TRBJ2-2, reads DVKVTQSSRYLVKRTGEKVFLECVQDMDHENMFWYRQDPGLGLRLIYFSYDVKMKEKGDIPEGYSVSREKKERFSLILESASTNQTSMYLCASTLLNTGELFFGEGSRLTVL.

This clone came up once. The CDR3 here is CASSQDWTAGNTIYF. CDR3 nucleotides: TGCGCCAGCAGCCAAGATTGGACAGCTGGAAACACCATATATTTT. V gene TRBV4-3 combines with J gene TRBJ1-3, with TRBD1 as a possible D gene (6 bases). Germline lookup yields CDR1 LGHNA and CDR2 YSLEER. The CDR3 runs to 15 residues. With 0 bases removed from V and 2 bases from J, the gap between germline ends came to 8 bases.

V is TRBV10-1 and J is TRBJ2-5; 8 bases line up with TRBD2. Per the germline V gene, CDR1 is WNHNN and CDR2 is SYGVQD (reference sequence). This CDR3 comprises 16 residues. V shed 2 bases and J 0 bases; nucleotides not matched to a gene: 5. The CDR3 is CASSEGRGAYQETQYF. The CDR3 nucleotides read TGCGCCAGCAGTGAGGGGCGGGGGGCTTACCAAGAGACCCAGTACTTC.

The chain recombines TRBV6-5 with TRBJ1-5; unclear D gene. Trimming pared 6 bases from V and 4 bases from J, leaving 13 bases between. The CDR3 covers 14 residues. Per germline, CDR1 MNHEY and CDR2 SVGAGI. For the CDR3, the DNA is TGTGCCAGCAGCGACGGAGTATATAATCAGCCCCAGCATTTT. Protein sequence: CASSDGVYNQPQHF.

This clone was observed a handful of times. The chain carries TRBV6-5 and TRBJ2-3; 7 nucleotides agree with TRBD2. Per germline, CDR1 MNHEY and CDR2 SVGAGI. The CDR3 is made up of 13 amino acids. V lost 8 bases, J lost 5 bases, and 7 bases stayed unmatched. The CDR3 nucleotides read TGTGCCAGCTTCGGGCGGGGGAGAGATACGCAGTATTTT. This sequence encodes CASFGRGRDTQYF.

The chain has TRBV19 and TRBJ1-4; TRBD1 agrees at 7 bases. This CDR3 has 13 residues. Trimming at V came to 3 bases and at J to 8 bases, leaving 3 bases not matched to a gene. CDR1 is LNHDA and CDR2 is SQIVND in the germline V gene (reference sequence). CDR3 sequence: CASSMGQNEKLFF. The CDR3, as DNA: TGTGCCAGTAGTATGGGACAGAACGAAAAACTGTTTTTT.

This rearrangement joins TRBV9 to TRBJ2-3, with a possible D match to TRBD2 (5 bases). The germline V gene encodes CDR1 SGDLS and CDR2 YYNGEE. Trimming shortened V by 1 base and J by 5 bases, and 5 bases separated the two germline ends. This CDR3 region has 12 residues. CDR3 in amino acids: CASSVRGDTQYF. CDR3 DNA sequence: TGTGCCAGCAGCGTACGGGGAGATACGCAGTATTTT.